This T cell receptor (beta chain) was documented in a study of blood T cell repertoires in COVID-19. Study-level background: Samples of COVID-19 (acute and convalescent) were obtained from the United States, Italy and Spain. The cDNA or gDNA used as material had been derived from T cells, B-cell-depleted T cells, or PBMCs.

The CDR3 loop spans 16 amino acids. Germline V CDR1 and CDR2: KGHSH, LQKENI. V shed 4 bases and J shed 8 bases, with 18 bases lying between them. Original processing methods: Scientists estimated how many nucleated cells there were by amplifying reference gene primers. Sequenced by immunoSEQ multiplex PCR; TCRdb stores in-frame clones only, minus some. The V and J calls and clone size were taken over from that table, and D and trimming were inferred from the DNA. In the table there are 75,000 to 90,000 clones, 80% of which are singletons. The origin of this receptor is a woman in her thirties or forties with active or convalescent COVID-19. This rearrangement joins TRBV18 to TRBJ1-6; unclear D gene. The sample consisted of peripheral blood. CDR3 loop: CASSLTDLDVDSPLHF. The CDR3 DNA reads TGTGCCAGCTCACTAACAGACCTTGACGTTGATTCACCCCTCCACTTT. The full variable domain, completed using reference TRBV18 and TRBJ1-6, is NAGVMQNPRHLVRRRGQEARLRCSPMKGHSHVYWYRQLPEEGLKFMVYLQKENIIDESGMPKERFSAEFPKEGPSILRIQQVVRGDSAAYFCASSLTDLDVDSPLHFGNGTRLTVT.